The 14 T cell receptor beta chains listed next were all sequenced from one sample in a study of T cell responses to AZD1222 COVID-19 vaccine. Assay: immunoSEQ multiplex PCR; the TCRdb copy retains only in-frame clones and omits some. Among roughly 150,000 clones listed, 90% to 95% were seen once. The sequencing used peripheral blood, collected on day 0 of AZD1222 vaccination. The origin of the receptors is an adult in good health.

In DNA form, the CDR3 reads TGTGCCAGCAGCTTAGGCGCGGGGGGACAGGAAGGAAACACCATATATTTT. Encoded protein: CASSLGAGGQEGNTIYF. The chain has TRBV7-9 and TRBJ1-3; TRBD1 matches at 8 bases. The CDR3 totals 17 residues. The ends lost 1 base at V and 4 bases at J; junction bases unmatched: 9. Germline CDR1 is SEHNR and CDR2 is FQNEAQ (reference sequence).

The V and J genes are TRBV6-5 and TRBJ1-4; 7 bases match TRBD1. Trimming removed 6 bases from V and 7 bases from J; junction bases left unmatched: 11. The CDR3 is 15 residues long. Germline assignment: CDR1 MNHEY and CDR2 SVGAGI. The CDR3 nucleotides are TGTGCCAGCAGGCCTACAGGGGAGGGTGGTGAAAAACTGTTTTTT. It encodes CASRPTGEGGEKLFF.

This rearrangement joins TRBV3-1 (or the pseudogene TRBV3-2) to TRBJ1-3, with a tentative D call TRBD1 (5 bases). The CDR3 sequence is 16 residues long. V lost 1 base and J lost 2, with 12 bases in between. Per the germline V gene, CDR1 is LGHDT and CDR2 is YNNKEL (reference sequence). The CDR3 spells CASSQGGRGAGNTIYF. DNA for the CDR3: TGTGCCAGCAGCCAAGGCGGGAGGGGAGCTGGAAACACCATATATTTT.

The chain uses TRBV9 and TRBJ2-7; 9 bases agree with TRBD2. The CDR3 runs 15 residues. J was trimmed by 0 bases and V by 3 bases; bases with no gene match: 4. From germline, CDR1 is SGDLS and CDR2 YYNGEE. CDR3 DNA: TGTGCCAGCAGCGGTGAAGCGGGGGGCTCCTACGAGCAGTACTTC. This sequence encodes CASSGEAGGSYEQYF.

The CDR3 DNA is TGTGCCATCGGGACCGCGAACACTGAAGCTTTCTTT. Protein sequence: CAIGTANTEAFF. The rearrangement links TRBV10-3 to TRBJ1-1, with a weak D call TRBD1 (5 bases). CDR1 and CDR2 (germline): ENHRY, SYGVKD. The CDR3 sequence is 12 residues long. V lost 8 bases, J lost 1 base, and 8 bases lay in between.

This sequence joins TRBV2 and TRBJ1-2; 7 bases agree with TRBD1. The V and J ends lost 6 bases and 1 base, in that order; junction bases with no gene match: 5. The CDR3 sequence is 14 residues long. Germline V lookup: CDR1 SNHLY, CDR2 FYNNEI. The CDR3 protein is CASRVRDSNYGYTF. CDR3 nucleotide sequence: TGTGCCAGCAGAGTTAGGGACAGTAACTATGGCTACACCTTC.

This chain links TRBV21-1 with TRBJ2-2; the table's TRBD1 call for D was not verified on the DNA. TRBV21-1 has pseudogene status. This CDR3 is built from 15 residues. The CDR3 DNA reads TGTGCCAGCAGCACTCTGACAGCGAACACCGGGGAGCTGTTTTTT. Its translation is CASSTLTANTGELFF.

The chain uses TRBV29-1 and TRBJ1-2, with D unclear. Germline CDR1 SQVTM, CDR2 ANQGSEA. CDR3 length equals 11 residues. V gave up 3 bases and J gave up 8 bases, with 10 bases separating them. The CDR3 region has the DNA TGCAGCGTTGAGGATGTAAGAGGCTACACCTTC. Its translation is CSVEDVRGYTF.

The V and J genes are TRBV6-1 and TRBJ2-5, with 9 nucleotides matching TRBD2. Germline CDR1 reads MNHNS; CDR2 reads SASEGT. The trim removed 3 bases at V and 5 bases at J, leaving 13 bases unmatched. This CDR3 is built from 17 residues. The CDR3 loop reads CASSDPLAGGPGETQYF. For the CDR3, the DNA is TGTGCCAGCAGTGACCCCCTGGCGGGGGGGCCGGGTGAGACCCAGTACTTC.

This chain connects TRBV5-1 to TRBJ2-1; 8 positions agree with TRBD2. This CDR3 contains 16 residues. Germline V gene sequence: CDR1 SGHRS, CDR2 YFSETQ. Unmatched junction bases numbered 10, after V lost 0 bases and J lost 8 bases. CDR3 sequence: CASSLAAGGRTDEQFF. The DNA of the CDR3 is TGCGCCAGCAGCTTGGCTGCGGGGGGCCGCACAGATGAGCAGTTCTTC. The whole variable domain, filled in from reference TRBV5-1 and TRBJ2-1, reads KAGVTQTPRYLIKTRGQQVTLSCSPISGHRSVSWYQQTPGQGLQFLFEYFSETQRNKGNFPGRFSGRQFSNSRSEMNVSTLELGDSALYLCASSLAAGGRTDEQFFGPGTRLTVL.

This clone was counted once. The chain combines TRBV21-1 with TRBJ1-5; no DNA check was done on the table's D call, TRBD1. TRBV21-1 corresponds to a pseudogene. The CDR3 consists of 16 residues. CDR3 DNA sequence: TGTGCCAGCAGCACCGGTGGACAGGCAACGAATCAGCCCCAGCATTTT. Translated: CASSTGGQATNQPQHF.

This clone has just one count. The CDR3 reads CAWSISGVGREKLFF. CDR3 DNA sequence: TGTGCCTGGTCAATATCGGGGGTGGGGAGAGAAAAACTGTTTTTT. The rearrangement uses TRBV30 and TRBJ1-4; possibly TRBD1 for D (5 bases). This CDR3 has 15 amino acids. Germline V gives CDR1 GTSNPN, CDR2 SVGIG (reference sequence). The V end lost 5 bases, the J end lost 8 bases, and 21 bases lay between the germline ends.

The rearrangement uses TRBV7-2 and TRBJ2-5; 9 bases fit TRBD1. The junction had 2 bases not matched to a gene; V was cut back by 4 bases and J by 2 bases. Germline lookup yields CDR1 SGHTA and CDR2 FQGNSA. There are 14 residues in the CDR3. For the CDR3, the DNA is TGTGCCAGCAGCTCAGACAGGGGGCAAGAGACCCAGTACTTC. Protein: CASSSDRGQETQYF.

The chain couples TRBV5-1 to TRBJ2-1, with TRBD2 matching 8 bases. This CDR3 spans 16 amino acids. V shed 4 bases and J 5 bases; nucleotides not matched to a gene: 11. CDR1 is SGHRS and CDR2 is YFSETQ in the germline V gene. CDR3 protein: CASSTGIIAGNNEQFF. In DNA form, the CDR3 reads TGCGCCAGCAGCACGGGGATAATAGCGGGAAACAATGAGCAGTTCTTC.